The sequence of this TCR beta chain was determined in a study of beta chain features in type 1 diabetes. Unmatched junction bases numbered 5, after V lost 5 bases and J lost 1 base. Germline CDR1 WSHSY, CDR2 SAAADI. The CDR3 loop spans 14 amino acids. Expressed TCRB transcripts got sequenced, as all isolated RNA was reverse transcribed. Reads from naive, central memory and regulatory T cell samples averaged approximately 3.4 million. Profiled with immunoSEQ multiplex PCR; TCRdb holds only in-frame clones, not every one. Of approximately 150,000 clones in the sample, less than 10% were seen once. V is TRBV10-2 and J is TRBJ2-7; 7 positions match TRBD1. This clonotype was obtained from a woman between 35 and 50 years old in good health. The source material was central memory CD4+ T cells from blood. CDR3 residues: CASSPKQGSYEQYF. The CDR3, as DNA: TGCGCCAGCAGTCCTAAACAGGGGTCCTACGAGCAGTACTTC.